Presented here are 9 T cell receptor beta chains from one specimen sequenced in a study of shared clonotypes between healthy human individuals. Profiling relied on immunoSEQ multiplex PCR, and the TCRdb table lists in-frame clones only, not all of them. The table records 1.5 million to 2.5 million clones, approximately 95% of them present only once. It was CD45RO-negative cells, positively selected for CCR7, that made up naive CD8 cells, with terminally differentiated effector memory CD45RA+ cells excluded. Sequenced: naive CD8+ T cells sorted from blood. The receptors originated from a man aged 18-30 years in good health.

The chain is built from TRBV4-3 and TRBJ2-7; D is undetermined. This CDR3 has 13 residues. With 0 bases removed from V and 9 bases from J, the gap between germline ends came to 12 bases. Germline CDR1 is LGHNA and CDR2 is YSLEER. CDR3 sequence reads: CASSQDLTSGQYF. Written as DNA, the CDR3 is TGCGCCAGCAGCCAAGATTTGACGTCGGGGCAGTACTTC.

This clone was seen a single time. As DNA, the CDR3 is TGTGCCTGGACCCGACAGGGGGGGATTGAAGCTTTCTTT. It encodes CAWTRQGGIEAFF. The chain has TRBV30 and TRBJ1-1; 9 bases are shared with TRBD1. V gave up 4 bases and J gave up 7 bases; unmatched junction bases: 7. The CDR3 consists of 13 residues. Germline-derived CDR1 and CDR2 are GTSNPN and SVGIG (reference sequence).

The CDR3 reads CASSADRVYEQFF. The CDR3 DNA sequence: TGTGCCAGTAGTGCCGACAGGGTGTATGAGCAGTTCTTC. J is TRBJ2-1 and V is TRBV19; 7 bases line up with TRBD1. The ends lost 5 bases at V and 8 bases at J; junction bases unmatched: 6. CDR3 length equals 13 residues. CDR1 and CDR2 (germline): LNHDA, SQIVND (reference sequence).

The chain combines TRBV4-1 with TRBJ2-7, with D possibly matching TRBD2 (6 bases). CDR3 length equals 15 residues. Between the trimmed V and J ends, which lost 0 bases and 2 bases, there was a span of 11 bases. Germline assignment: CDR1 MGHRA and CDR2 YSYEKL. The CDR3 spells CASSQDEGGPYEQYF. DNA of the CDR3: TGCGCCAGCAGCCAAGATGAGGGAGGTCCCTACGAGCAGTACTTC.

In regard to this clone: One base separates it from a far larger clone, so it is likely a read error. Other DNA sequences from this sample encode an identical CDR3 as well. V is TRBV6-5 and J is TRBJ2-2; a weak D match, TRBD1 (5 bases). This CDR3 is built from 14 residues. Germline V gene lookup returns CDR1 MNHEY and CDR2 SVGAGI. V lost 2 bases to trimming and J lost 5 bases, with 9 bases between them. The chain's CDR3 is CASSYLGVTGELFF. DNA of the CDR3: TGTGCCAGCAGTTACCTAGGGGTGACCGGGGAGCTGTTTTTT.

This rearrangement joins TRBV7-9 to TRBJ2-3, with a weak D call TRBD1 (6 bases). V was trimmed by 0 bases and J by 3 bases, leaving 22 bases between them. The CDR3 loop spans 19 amino acids. CDR1 and CDR2 (germline): SEHNR, FQNEAQ (reference sequence). In DNA form, the CDR3 reads TGTGCCAGCAGCTTAGCAACAGGGTCGGTATATGACCCGACAGATACGCAGTATTTT. This encodes CASSLATGSVYDPTDTQYF.

The rearrangement links TRBV28 to TRBJ1-4; 10 bases are shared with TRBD1. Trimming removed 5 bases from V and 7 bases from J; junction bases left unmatched: 13. The CDR3 is 17 residues long. Per germline, CDR1 MDHEN and CDR2 SYDVKM. The CDR3 here is CASSRPGTGVEGEKLFF. The CDR3 DNA is TGTGCCAGCAGTCGTCCCGGGACAGGGGTTGAGGGTGAAAAACTGTTTTTT.

The rearrangement joins TRBV4-3 to TRBJ2-1; TRBD2 matches at 7 bases. With 0 bases clipped from V and 3 bases from J, the junction kept 2 bases outside the gene matches. This CDR3 is 15 amino acids long. CDR1 and CDR2 (germline): LGHNA, YSLEER. The CDR3 DNA reads as TGCGCCAGCAGCCAAGAGACTAGCAGCTACAATGAGCAGTTCTTC. Amino acid sequence: CASSQETSSYNEQFF.

The rearrangement links TRBV28 to TRBJ2-7; possibly TRBD1 for D (5 bases). The V gene lost 6 bases and the J gene lost 3 bases, with 12 bases spanning the gap. The CDR3 runs to 13 residues. CDR1 is MDHEN, CDR2 SYDVKM, per germline. CDR3 sequence (DNA): TGTGCCAGCAGGTTTCAAGGGGTCTACGAGCAGTACTTC. Protein sequence: CASRFQGVYEQYF. The full variable domain, in which reference TRBV28 and TRBJ2-7 provide the parts outside the CDR3, is DVKVTQSSRYLVKRTGEKVFLECVQDMDHENMFWYRQDPGLGLRLIYFSYDVKMKEKGDIPEGYSVSREKKERFSLILESASTNQTSMYLCASRFQGVYEQYFGPGTRLTVT.